One sample yielded the 21 T cell receptor beta chains listed below, sequenced in a study of blood T cells in healthy people across ages. A second roughly 6 to 12 cycle PCR used barcoded and J-beta primers. TCRdb itself ran the 5' RACE reads through MiXCR, one entry per CDR3 protein. The table shows 1.6 million or so distinct CDR3 sequences, with about 32% occurring only once. Source material: blood. The receptor source for this set is a woman in her thirties in good health.

A few counts support this clonotype. The V call is TRBV27, the J call TRBJ1-2, with D possibly TRBD1 on 5 matching bases. Trimming took 0 bases from V and 1 from J, leaving 12 bases between them. The CDR3 contains 16 residues. Germline CDR1 and CDR2: MNHEY and SMNVEV (reference sequence). This CDR3 reads CASSLSQGLGNYGYTF. The CDR3 DNA is TGTGCCAGCAGTTTATCTCAGGGCTTGGGTAACTATGGCTACACCTTC.

The chain combines TRBV5-8 with TRBJ2-1; a weak D match, TRBD2 (6 bases). This CDR3 has 18 residues. V was trimmed by 6 bases and J by 5 bases, leaving 27 bases between them. Germline CDR1 and CDR2: SGHTS and YDEGEE. CDR3 loop: CASTTPGDQEWPNNEQFF. The CDR3 bases are TGTGCCAGCACCACCCCGGGGGACCAGGAATGGCCCAACAATGAGCAGTTCTTC. The full variable domain, completed using reference TRBV5-8 and TRBJ2-1, is EAGVTQSPTHLIKTRGQQATLRCSPISGHTSVYWYQQALGLGLQFLLWYDEGEERNRGNFPPRFSGRQFPNYSSELNVNALELEDSALYLCASTTPGDQEWPNNEQFFGPGTRLTVL.

The chain couples TRBV5-5 to TRBJ1-4, with D uncertain. V lost 4 bases to trimming and J lost 4 bases, with 14 bases between them. The CDR3 extends over 15 amino acids. The germline gives CDR1 SGHKS, CDR2 YYEKEE (reference sequence). CDR3 sequence (DNA): TGTGCCAGCAGCGTGGTGGCAGGTAGTAATGAAAAACTGTTTTTT. This encodes CASSVVAGSNEKLFF.

The chain uses TRBV6-2 or TRBV6-3 and TRBJ2-3, with unresolved D. The CDR3 loop spans 12 amino acids. V was pared by 3 bases and J by 6 bases, with 7 bases between. Germline lookup yields CDR1 MNHEY and CDR2 SVGEGT. CDR3 sequence reads: CASSYDRDTQYF. The CDR3 nucleotides are TGTGCCAGCAGTTATGATAGGGATACGCAGTATTTT.

The gene calls are TRBV7-2 and TRBJ2-3; TRBD2 matches 11 bases. Germline trimming cut 0 bases from V and 10 bases from J; bases unmatched to any gene: 9. Germline loops: CDR1 SGHTA, CDR2 FQGNSA. The CDR3 sequence is 16 residues long. The CDR3 DNA follows: TGTGCCAGCAGCTTAGCACCGGGACTAGCGGTTCTGGCGCAGTATTTT. This translates into CASSLAPGLAVLAQYF.

Concerning this clonotype itself: This sequence may be a read error, since a much larger clone differs from it by one base. V and J are TRBV20-1 and TRBJ2-4; 12 positions match TRBD2. Judging by the DNA end, TRBJ2-7 fits better; the J call may be wrong. The CDR3 covers 15 residues. Germline CDR1 is DFQATT and CDR2 is SNEGSKA (reference sequence). The CDR3 sequence is CSARALAGGLAEQYF. For the CDR3, the DNA is TGCAGTGCGAGGGCCCTAGCGGGGGGGCTCGCCGAGCAGTACTTC.

This clonotype appeared many times. V and J are TRBV28 and TRBJ2-3; 10 bases match TRBD2. In germline, CDR1 is MDHEN, CDR2 SYDVKM. This CDR3 spans 19 amino acids. V dropped 6 bases and J dropped 4; count of bases not matched to a gene: 19. This CDR3 is CASSHLGLAGVTLPDTQYF. DNA for the CDR3: TGTGCCAGCAGCCACCTGGGCCTAGCGGGAGTTACTCTGCCAGATACGCAGTATTTT.

This clonotype was detected a few times. V and J are TRBV6-1 and TRBJ1-1; D call uncertain. With 6 bases removed from V and 1 base from J, the gap between germline ends came to 6 bases. Germline V gene sequence: CDR1 MNHNS, CDR2 SASEGT. This CDR3 has 12 amino acids. In DNA, the CDR3 is TGTGCCAGCAGGGAGAAGAACACTGAAGCTTTCTTT. Translating it yields CASREKNTEAFF.

This chain uses TRBV10-3 with TRBJ2-3; the D is unclear. Trimming shortened V by 0 bases and J by 2 bases, and 6 bases separated the two germline ends. The CDR3 consists of 14 residues. Germline CDR1 reads ENHRY; CDR2 reads SYGVKD. The CDR3 loop is CAISESRNTDTQYF. CDR3 in DNA: TGTGCCATCAGTGAGTCCAGAAACACAGATACGCAGTATTTT.

This clonotype came up a few times. V gene TRBV30 combines with J gene TRBJ2-7; 10 nucleotides match TRBD2. This CDR3 spans 11 amino acids. Germline CDR1 reads GTSNPN; CDR2 reads SVGIG (reference sequence). V dropped 5 bases and J dropped 6; count of bases not matched to a gene: 1. CDR3 DNA: TGTGCCTGGGGACTAGCGGTCGAGCAGTACTTC. It is translated as CAWGLAVEQYF.

CDR3 sequence (DNA): TGTGCCAGCAGTTTATTTGGCGTATTGAGCTCCTACGAGCAGTACTTC. Translating it yields CASSLFGVLSSYEQYF. The chain is built from TRBV28 and TRBJ2-7; no definite D call. The CDR3 covers 16 residues. CDR1 MDHEN and CDR2 SYDVKM come from the germline V gene. Between the trimmed V and J ends, which lost 1 base and 0 bases, there was a span of 13 bases.

At least ten counts were recorded for this clonotype. The J gene is TRBJ2-5, the V gene TRBV7-2; 11 positions match TRBD2. CDR1 is SGHTA and CDR2 is FQGNSA in the germline V gene. V lost 4 bases and J lost 5; bases outside the gene matches: 6. The CDR3 spans 15 residues. The CDR3 region has the DNA TGTGCCAGCAGCTCCGTAGCGGGAGGGACGGAGACCCAGTACTTC. This sequence encodes CASSSVAGGTETQYF. Full variable domain (rest looked up from reference TRBV7-2 and TRBJ2-5): GAGVSQSPSNKVTEKGKDVELRCDPISGHTALYWYRQSLGQGLEFLIYFQGNSAPDKSGLPSDRFSAERTGGSVSTLTIQRTQQEDSAVYLCASSSVAGGTETQYFGPGTRLLVL.

The rearrangement uses TRBV5-1 and TRBJ2-5; 7 bases line up with TRBD2. Germline loops: CDR1 SGHRS, CDR2 YFSETQ. Losses at the gene ends were 0 bases for V and 2 bases for J; bases not matched to a gene: 16. This CDR3 contains 19 residues. Here the CDR3 reads CASSLGGGMSGSGQETQYF. Here the CDR3 DNA reads TGCGCCAGCAGCTTGGGCGGGGGAATGAGTGGGTCGGGACAAGAGACCCAGTACTTC.

This clonotype was seen more than once but under ten times. The V and J genes are TRBV18 and TRBJ2-7, with 7 bases that match TRBD2. V gave up 1 base and J gave up 1 base; unmatched junction bases: 7. This CDR3 has 16 amino acids. Germline V gene data show CDR1 as KGHSH and CDR2 as LQKENI. In DNA, the CDR3 is TGTGCCAGCTCACCACTGGCGGGAGTTAAATCCTACGAGCAGTACTTC. It translates to CASSPLAGVKSYEQYF.

CDR3 DNA: TGTGCCAGCAGTTACTCTAGGGCCGATGGCTACACCTTC. It yields the protein CASSYSRADGYTF. The genes are TRBV6-6 and TRBJ1-2; D is ambiguous. The CDR3 loop spans 13 amino acids. The V end was cut by 0 bases, the J end by 6 bases, with 8 bases between. Germline V gene lookup returns CDR1 MNHNY and CDR2 SVGAGI (reference sequence).

The rearrangement uses TRBV12-3 or TRBV12-4 and TRBJ2-1; no definite D call. Trimming cost V 4 bases and J 10 bases, with 17 bases left between them. The CDR3 has 14 amino acids. The CDR3 sequence is CASSYPGGRREQFF. In DNA form, the CDR3 reads TGTGCCAGCAGTTACCCGGGTGGACGCCGAGAGCAGTTCTTC.

This clonotype is a singleton in its sample. The chain joins TRBV5-1 to TRBJ2-2; no definite D call. The germline gives CDR1 SGHRS, CDR2 YFSETQ. The V and J ends lost 4 bases and 3 bases respectively, with 13 bases between them. This CDR3 region has 15 residues. The CDR3 DNA reads TGCGCCAGCAGCGCGCAACAGTCCGACACCGGGGAGCTGTTTTTT. Its translation is CASSAQQSDTGELFF.

A few counts support this clonotype. The chain has TRBV6-2 or TRBV6-3 and TRBJ2-2; tentatively, D is TRBD1 (7 bases). Germline CDR1 is MNHEY and CDR2 is SVGEGT. The CDR3 totals 16 residues. V dropped 6 bases and J dropped 0 bases, with 14 bases sitting between them. CDR3 residues: CASRKTGTSNTGELFF. The DNA of the CDR3 is TGTGCCAGCAGGAAGACAGGGACTTCGAACACCGGGGAGCTGTTTTTT.

This clonotype was detected many times. The chain combines TRBV7-2 with TRBJ1-2; 8 bases map to TRBD1. The V segment lost 3 bases and the J segment 4 bases; nucleotides outside the gene matches: 7. Germline V gene lookup returns CDR1 SGHTA and CDR2 FQGNSA. This CDR3 spans 15 amino acids. In DNA, the CDR3 is TGTGCCAGCAGCTTTGGACAGGGATCGTCCTATGGCTACACCTTC. Amino acid sequence: CASSFGQGSSYGYTF.

This clonotype showed up just a few times. This sequence joins TRBV5-1 and TRBJ2-5; D ambiguous. Trimming stripped 0 bases from V and 1 base from J, with 13 bases between. The CDR3 is made up of 16 amino acids. Germline V CDR1 and CDR2: SGHRS, YFSETQ. The CDR3 nucleotides are TGCGCCAGCAGCTTGGAATCAACGGGTTCCCAAGAGACCCAGTACTTC. This codes for CASSLESTGSQETQYF.

This sequence joins TRBV7-2 and TRBJ2-3, with 7 nucleotides matching TRBD2. V was clipped by 3 bases and J by 8 bases; unmatched bases: 8. The CDR3 is made up of 14 amino acids. CDR1 and CDR2 (germline): SGHTA, FQGNSA. The CDR3 DNA reads TGTGCCAGCAGCTTCCCCGGGGGGTTGAGTACGCAGTATTTT. It codes for CASSFPGGLSTQYF. Variable domain in full (rest from reference TRBV7-2 and TRBJ2-3): GAGVSQSPSNKVTEKGKDVELRCDPISGHTALYWYRQSLGQGLEFLIYFQGNSAPDKSGLPSDRFSAERTGGSVSTLTIQRTQQEDSAVYLCASSFPGGLSTQYFGPGTRLTVL.